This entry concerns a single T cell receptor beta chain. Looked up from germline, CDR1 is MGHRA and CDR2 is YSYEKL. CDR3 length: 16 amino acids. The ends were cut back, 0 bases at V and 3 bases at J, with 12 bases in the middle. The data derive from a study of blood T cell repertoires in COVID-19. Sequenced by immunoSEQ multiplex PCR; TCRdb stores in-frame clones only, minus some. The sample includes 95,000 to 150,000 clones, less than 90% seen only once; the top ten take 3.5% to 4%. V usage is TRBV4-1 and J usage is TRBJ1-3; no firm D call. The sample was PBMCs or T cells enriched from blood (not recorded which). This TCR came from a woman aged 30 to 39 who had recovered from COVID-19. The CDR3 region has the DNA TGCGCCAGCAGCCAAGACGCTAGTCTGGGTGGAAACACCATATATTTT. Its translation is CASSQDASLGGNTIYF.